This entry lists 15 T cell receptor beta chains sequenced from one sample in a study of blood T cell repertoires in COVID-19. Method: immunoSEQ multiplex PCR; TCRdb's copy keeps in-frame clones and lacks some. The sample shows about 120,000 clones, 79% of them seen only once. The sequenced material came from peripheral blood. These TCRs come from a woman aged 80 or older with acute or convalescent COVID-19.

The V and J genes are TRBV19 and TRBJ1-5, with D maybe TRBD1 (5 bases). The germline gives CDR1 LNHDA, CDR2 SQIVND (reference sequence). V dropped 4 bases and J dropped 0 bases, with 10 bases sitting between them. The CDR3 contains 15 residues. The CDR3 here is CASSTPGGSNQPQHF. In DNA form, the CDR3 reads TGTGCCAGTAGTACCCCCGGGGGTAGCAATCAGCCCCAGCATTTT.

This rearrangement joins TRBV29-1 to TRBJ1-1; maybe TRBD1 (5 bases). CDR1 is SQVTM, CDR2 ANQGSEA, per germline. The CDR3 has 12 residues. Trimming stripped 7 bases from V and 5 bases from J, with 14 bases between. The CDR3 reads CSGGKGRTEAFF. In DNA, the CDR3 is TGCAGCGGGGGCAAGGGGAGGACTGAAGCTTTCTTT.

CDR3: CASSMPGTPSGNTIYF. The CDR3 nucleotides are TGTGCCAGTAGTATGCCGGGGACACCCTCTGGAAACACCATATATTTT. V gene TRBV19 combines with J gene TRBJ1-3; D perhaps matches TRBD1 (6 bases). The CDR3 is made up of 16 amino acids. Germline CDR1 LNHDA, CDR2 SQIVND (reference sequence). V shed 3 bases and J shed 0 bases, with 12 bases lying between them. Full variable domain (outside the CDR3, taken from reference TRBV19 and TRBJ1-3): DGGITQSPKYLFRKEGQNVTLSCEQNLNHDAMYWYRQDPGQGLRLIYYSQIVNDFQKGDIAEGYSVSREKKESFPLTVTSAQKNPTAFYLCASSMPGTPSGNTIYFGEGSWLTVV.

The gene calls are TRBV7-2 and TRBJ2-7; the match to TRBD1 covers 7 bases. Germline V gives CDR1 SGHTA, CDR2 FQGNSA. The CDR3 sequence is 15 residues long. V lost 0 bases to trimming and J lost 4 bases; unmatched junction nucleotides: 6. The CDR3 region has the DNA TGTGCCAGCAGCTTAGCCCCGGGACAGTTATACGAGCAGTACTTC. It codes for CASSLAPGQLYEQYF.

CDR3: CASSPWTSGKRDEQFF. CDR3 bases: TGTGCCAGCAGCCCTTGGACTAGCGGGAAAAGGGATGAGCAGTTCTTC. The chain links TRBV3-1 (or the pseudogene TRBV3-2) to TRBJ2-1; 12 bases agree with TRBD2. The V and J ends lost 4 bases and 8 bases, in that order; junction bases with no gene match: 9. Germline values: CDR1 LGHDT, CDR2 YNNKEL (reference sequence). The CDR3 is made up of 16 amino acids.

This chain links TRBV19 with TRBJ2-7; D unresolved. The CDR3 runs 14 residues. Germline CDR1 is LNHDA and CDR2 is SQIVND (reference sequence). Deletions cut 3 bases from V and 0 bases from J, with 9 bases between. In nucleotides, the CDR3 is TGTGCCAGTAGTATCACACGGAGCTCCTACGAGCAGTACTTC. Protein sequence: CASSITRSSYEQYF.

The chain uses TRBV4-2 and TRBJ1-2; a weak D match, TRBD1 (6 bases). The CDR3 length is 15 residues. Germline V gene data show CDR1 as LGHNA and CDR2 as YNFKEQ. The V end was cut by 4 bases, the J end by 8 bases, with 20 bases between. The CDR3 region has the DNA TGTGCCAGCAGCCCGCCGAGGGGGAGGGAGTCAGGCTACACCTTC. Protein sequence: CASSPPRGRESGYTF.

This chain joins TRBV19 and TRBJ2-1; D possibly corresponds to TRBD1 (6 bases). The V end was cut by 5 bases, the J end by 2 bases, with 7 bases between. Germline V lookup: CDR1 LNHDA, CDR2 SQIVND (reference sequence). This CDR3 spans 13 amino acids. The CDR3 region has the DNA TGTGCCAGTAGTGCAGGGGCCTACAATGAGCAGTTCTTC. This translates into CASSAGAYNEQFF.

In regard to this clone: The junction departs from the called germline gene at one end, perhaps through a read error. This sequence joins TRBV6-2 or TRBV6-3 and TRBJ1-3, with D possibly TRBD1 on 5 matching bases. CDR1 and CDR2 from the germline V gene are MNHEY and SVGEGT. This CDR3 has 14 amino acids. This CDR3 is CASSTQGRGYTIYF. CDR3 bases: TGTGCCAGCAGCACTCAGGGTCGTGGATACACCATATATTTT.

The chain uses TRBV28 and TRBJ2-2, with TRBD1 identical over 8 bases. V was pared by 5 bases and J by 4 bases, with 6 bases of the junction left unmatched. This CDR3 contains 15 residues. Germline V lookup: CDR1 MDHEN, CDR2 SYDVKM. CDR3 DNA sequence: TGTGCCAGCAGTCCCCAGGGGGCGGGCACCGGGGAGCTGTTTTTT. Amino acids: CASSPQGAGTGELFF.

The chain links TRBV7-6 to TRBJ2-1; 11 bases match TRBD2. Germline V lookup: CDR1 SGHVS, CDR2 FNYEAQ. J lost 5 bases, V lost 0 bases, and 0 bases had no gene match. This CDR3 contains 15 residues. The CDR3 bases are TGTGCCAGCAGCTTAGCGGGACTAGCGGACAATGAGCAGTTCTTC. Its protein is CASSLAGLADNEQFF. The variable domain in full, completed from reference TRBV7-6 and TRBJ2-1, reads GAGVSQSPRYKVTKRGQDVALRCDPISGHVSLYWYRQALGQGPEFLTYFNYEAQQDKSGLPNDRFSAERPEGSISTLTIQRTEQRDSAMYRCASSLAGLADNEQFFGPGTRLTVL.

About this clone itself: Relative to the germline gene, one junction end is altered; a read error may explain this. The chain recombines TRBV10-2 with TRBJ2-3; 9 bases align to TRBD2. The length of the CDR3 is 16 residues. CDR1 is WSHSY, CDR2 SAAADI, per germline. CDR3 coding DNA: TGCGCCAGCAGTGGGGAGCGGGGGGCCGTCACACATACGCAGTATTTT. Protein: CASSGERGAVTHTQYF.

The V gene is TRBV18, the J gene TRBJ2-2, with 9 nucleotides matching TRBD2. V lost 3 bases and J lost 0; bases outside the gene matches: 5. The CDR3 contains 17 residues. Germline CDR1 KGHSH, CDR2 LQKENI. The CDR3 coding sequence is TGTGCCAGCTCACCTCGGGTAGCGGGGGCGAACACCGGGGAGCTGTTTTTT. Translated: CASSPRVAGANTGELFF.

This chain connects TRBV30 to TRBJ1-2; D perhaps matches TRBD1 (5 bases). Germline assignment: CDR1 GTSNPN and CDR2 SVGIG (reference sequence). The CDR3 runs to 14 residues. V was shortened by 3 bases and J by 7 bases, with 18 bases between the two germline ends. The CDR3 here is CAWSLNTGQGGYTF. CDR3 in DNA: TGTGCCTGGAGCTTAAATACAGGTCAGGGTGGCTACACCTTC.

V usage is TRBV6-5 and J usage is TRBJ2-7, with D possibly matching TRBD1 (5 bases). Trimming took off 2 bases at V and 5 bases at J, with 10 bases between the two ends. The CDR3 extends over 13 amino acids. The V gene's germline CDR1 is MNHEY and CDR2 SVGAGI. DNA for the CDR3: TGTGCCAGCAGTTACCATAGGGGCGACGAGCAGTACTTC. It codes for CASSYHRGDEQYF.